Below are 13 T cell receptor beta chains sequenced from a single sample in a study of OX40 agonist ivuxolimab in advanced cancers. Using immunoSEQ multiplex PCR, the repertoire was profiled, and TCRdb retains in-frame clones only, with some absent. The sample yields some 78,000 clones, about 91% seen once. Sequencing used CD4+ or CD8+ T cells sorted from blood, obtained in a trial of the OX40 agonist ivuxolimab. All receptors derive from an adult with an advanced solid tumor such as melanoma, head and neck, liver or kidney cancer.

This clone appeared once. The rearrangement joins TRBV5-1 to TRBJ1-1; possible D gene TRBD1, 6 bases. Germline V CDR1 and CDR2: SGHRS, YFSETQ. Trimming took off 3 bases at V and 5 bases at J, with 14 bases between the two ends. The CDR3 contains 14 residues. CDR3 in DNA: TGCGCCAGCAGCTCCTCGGGACACCCAACTGAAGCTTTCTTT. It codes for CASSSSGHPTEAFF. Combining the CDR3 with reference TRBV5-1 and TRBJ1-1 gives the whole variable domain KAGVTQTPRYLIKTRGQQVTLSCSPISGHRSVSWYQQTPGQGLQFLFEYFSETQRNKGNFPGRFSGRQFSNSRSEMNVSTLELGDSALYLCASSSSGHPTEAFFGQGTRLTVV.

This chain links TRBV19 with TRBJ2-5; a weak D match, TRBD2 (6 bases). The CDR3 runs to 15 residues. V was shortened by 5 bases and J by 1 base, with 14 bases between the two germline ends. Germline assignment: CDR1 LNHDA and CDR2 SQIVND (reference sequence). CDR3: CASSAPGLVQETQYF. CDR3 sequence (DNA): TGTGCCAGTAGTGCACCGGGACTGGTCCAAGAGACCCAGTACTTC.

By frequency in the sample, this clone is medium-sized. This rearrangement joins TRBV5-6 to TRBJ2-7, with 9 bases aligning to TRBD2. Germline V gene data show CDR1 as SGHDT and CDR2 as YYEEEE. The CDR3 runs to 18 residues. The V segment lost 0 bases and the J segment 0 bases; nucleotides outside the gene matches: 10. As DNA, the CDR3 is TGTGCCAGCAGCTTGGGAACTGGCCTAGCGGGGAACTCCTACGAGCAGTACTTC. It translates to CASSLGTGLAGNSYEQYF.

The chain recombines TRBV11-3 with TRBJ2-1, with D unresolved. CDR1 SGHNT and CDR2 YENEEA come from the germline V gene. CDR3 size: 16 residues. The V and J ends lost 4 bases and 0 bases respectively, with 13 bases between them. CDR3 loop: CASSSARGSSYNEQFF. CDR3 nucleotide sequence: TGTGCCAGCAGCTCCGCACGAGGTAGCTCCTACAATGAGCAGTTCTTC.

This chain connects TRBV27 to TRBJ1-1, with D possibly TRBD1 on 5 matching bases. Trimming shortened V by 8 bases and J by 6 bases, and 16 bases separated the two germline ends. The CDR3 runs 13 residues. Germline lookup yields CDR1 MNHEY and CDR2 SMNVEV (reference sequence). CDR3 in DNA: TGTGCCAGCCTTAGGCAGGGCAGGTCTGAAGCTTTCTTT. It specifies CASLRQGRSEAFF.

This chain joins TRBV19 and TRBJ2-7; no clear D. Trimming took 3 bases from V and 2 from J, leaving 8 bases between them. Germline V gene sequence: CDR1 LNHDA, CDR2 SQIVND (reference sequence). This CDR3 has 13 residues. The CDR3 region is CASSIVPAYEQYF. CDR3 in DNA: TGTGCCAGTAGTATTGTCCCAGCCTACGAGCAGTACTTC.

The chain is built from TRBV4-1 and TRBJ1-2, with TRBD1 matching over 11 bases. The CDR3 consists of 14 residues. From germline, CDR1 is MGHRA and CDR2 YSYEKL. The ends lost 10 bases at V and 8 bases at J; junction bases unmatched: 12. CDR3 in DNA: TGCGCCACCGGGACAGGGGGACCTCCTGAAGGCTACACCTTC. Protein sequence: CATGTGGPPEGYTF.

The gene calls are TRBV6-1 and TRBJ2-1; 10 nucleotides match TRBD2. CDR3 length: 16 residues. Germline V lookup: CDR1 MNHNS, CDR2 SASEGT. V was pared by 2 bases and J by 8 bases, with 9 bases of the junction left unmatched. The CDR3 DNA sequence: TGTGCCAGCAGTGAAAGGGCTAGCGGGAGATTTTATGAGCAGTTCTTC. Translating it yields CASSERASGRFYEQFF.

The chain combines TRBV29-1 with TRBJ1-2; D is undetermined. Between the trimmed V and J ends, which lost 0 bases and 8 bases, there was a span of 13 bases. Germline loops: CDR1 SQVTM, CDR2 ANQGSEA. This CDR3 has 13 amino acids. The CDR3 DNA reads TGCAGCGTTGAAGACCGGGAGAACGGCGGCTACACCTTC. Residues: CSVEDRENGGYTF.

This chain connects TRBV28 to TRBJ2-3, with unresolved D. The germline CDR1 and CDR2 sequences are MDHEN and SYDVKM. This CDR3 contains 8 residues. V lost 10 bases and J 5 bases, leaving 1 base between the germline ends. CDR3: CAKDTQYF. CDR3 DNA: TGTGCCAAAGATACGCAGTATTTT.

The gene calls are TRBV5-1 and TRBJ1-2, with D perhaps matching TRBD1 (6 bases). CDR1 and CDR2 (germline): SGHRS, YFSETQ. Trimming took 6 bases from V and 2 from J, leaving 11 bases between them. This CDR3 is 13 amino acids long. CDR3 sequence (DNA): TGCGCCAGCACCCTGGACAGAAACTATGGCTACACCTTC. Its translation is CASTLDRNYGYTF. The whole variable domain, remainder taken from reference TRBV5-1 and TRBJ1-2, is KAGVTQTPRYLIKTRGQQVTLSCSPISGHRSVSWYQQTPGQGLQFLFEYFSETQRNKGNFPGRFSGRQFSNSRSEMNVSTLELGDSALYLCASTLDRNYGYTFGSGTRLTVV.

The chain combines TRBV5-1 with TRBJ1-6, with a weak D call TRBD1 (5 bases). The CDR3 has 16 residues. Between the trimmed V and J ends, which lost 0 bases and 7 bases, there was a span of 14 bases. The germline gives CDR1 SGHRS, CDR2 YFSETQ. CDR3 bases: TGCGCCAGCAGCTTGGGATTTACAGGCATCAATTCACCCCTCCACTTT. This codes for CASSLGFTGINSPLHF. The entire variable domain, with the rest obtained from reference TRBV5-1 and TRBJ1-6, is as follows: KAGVTQTPRYLIKTRGQQVTLSCSPISGHRSVSWYQQTPGQGLQFLFEYFSETQRNKGNFPGRFSGRQFSNSRSEMNVSTLELGDSALYLCASSLGFTGINSPLHFGNGTRLTVT.

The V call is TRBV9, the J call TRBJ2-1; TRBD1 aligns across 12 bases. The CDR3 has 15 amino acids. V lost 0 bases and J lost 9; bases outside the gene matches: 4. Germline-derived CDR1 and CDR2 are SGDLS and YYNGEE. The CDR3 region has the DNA TGTGCCAGCAGCGTAGGGGGACAGGGGGCAATTGAGCAGTTCTTC. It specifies CASSVGGQGAIEQFF.